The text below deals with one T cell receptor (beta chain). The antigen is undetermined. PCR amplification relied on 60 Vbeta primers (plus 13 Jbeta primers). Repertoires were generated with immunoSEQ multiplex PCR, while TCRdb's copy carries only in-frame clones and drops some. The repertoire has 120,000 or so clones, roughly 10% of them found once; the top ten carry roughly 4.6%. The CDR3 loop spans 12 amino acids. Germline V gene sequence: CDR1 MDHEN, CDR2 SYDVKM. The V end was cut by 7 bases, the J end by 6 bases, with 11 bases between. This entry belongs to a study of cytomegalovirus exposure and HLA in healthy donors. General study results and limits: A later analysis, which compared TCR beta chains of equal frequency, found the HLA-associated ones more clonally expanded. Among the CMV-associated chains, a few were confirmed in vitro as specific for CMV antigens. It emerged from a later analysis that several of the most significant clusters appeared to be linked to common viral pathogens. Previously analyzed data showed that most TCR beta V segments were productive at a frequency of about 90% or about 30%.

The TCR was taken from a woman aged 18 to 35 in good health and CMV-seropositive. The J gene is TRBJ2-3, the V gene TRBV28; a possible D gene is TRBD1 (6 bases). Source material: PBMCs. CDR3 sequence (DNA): TGTGCCAGCATACAGGGATCGGATACGCAGTATTTT. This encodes CASIQGSDTQYF.